Sequencing of this T cell receptor beta chain was carried out in a study of blood T cells in healthy people across ages (dated by TCRdb to 2014 to 2015). A note on the overall study: In model experiments, template switching captured about one uniquely barcoded TCR beta cDNA molecule for every two T cells. Age-related changes in TCR beta repertoire diversity were measured in the study by deep sequencing normalized with unique cDNA molecular identifiers. The donors were split into four age groups: young (average 16 years), middle-aged (around 40), aged (more than 55) and long-lived (under 85). Donors of different ages were randomly distributed across sequencing lanes to avoid experimental bias. Two additional independent replicas of 1 million unique cDNA reads from the same blood draw were analyzed for two donors (one aged 18 to 29 and one aged 80 or older).

The germline V gene (reference sequence) provides CDR1 MNHNY and CDR2 SVGAGI. Its CDR3 holds 12 amino acids, cysteine through phenylalanine. Only the CDR3 DNA stays, 36 bases, in frame from base 1. Relative to germline, V is missing 5 bases and J is missing 9 bases, with 4 bases of the junction outside any gene match. Results the study describes overall, beyond this receptor: Compared with the aged group, the long-lived group had more naive CD4+ T cells, fewer expanded clones and increased TCR diversity, a pattern suggesting age selection. Observed TCR beta diversity per million T cells fell roughly linearly with age, and a significant reduction was already apparent by age around 39. Because profiling used bulk unsorted PBMCs, naive and antigen-experienced compartments could not be compared conclusively. A strong correlation was found between observed TCR beta diversity and the percentage of naive T cells measured by flow cytometry. The CMV infection status of donors was not known, potentially confounding age-related changes in expanded clonotypes. Total diversity estimates from one million sequenced T cells were considered lower bounds and underestimates.

As concerns this clonotype: What antigen it recognizes has not been identified. Per-base qualities were not stored, and no clone one base away is much larger.

Donors were 40 or so systemically healthy Caucasian individuals from Russia aged about 6 to 100 years. About 10 milliliters of peripheral blood were collected from each donor into EDTA-treated Vacutainer tubes. Ficoll-Paque density-gradient centrifugation was used to isolate PBMCs, with at least 6.5 million obtained per sample. Total RNA was extracted from PBMCs with Trizol reagent, with at least 5 micrograms obtained per sample. For every donor, an aliquot of PBMCs went through flow cytometry to measure the percentages of naive CD45RAhigh/CD27high T cells. Library preparation employed 5' RACE. Data came from an Illumina HiSeq 2500. A second PCR of roughly 6 to 12 cycles was run with a J-beta primer mix and a sample-barcoded 5' primer. Each TCR beta cDNA molecule received a unique molecular identifier from a template-switch 5' adaptor carrying 12 random nucleotides. At least 2.5 million CDR3-containing paired-end reads were obtained from each sample. First-strand cDNA was synthesized from all RNA with the Mint cDNA synthesis kit, primed by a TRBC-specific oligonucleotide. Following uracil-DNA glycosylase treatment, a first 18-cycle PCR with universal primers M1SS and BC2_uni_R was performed on all cDNA. Regarding the original processing steps: For normalization, 1 million high-quality reads, each with a distinct molecular identifier, were randomly selected from each sample. Instead of being binned into consensus sequences, reads that shared molecular identifiers were thrown out. CDR3 identification, clonotype clustering and error correction used MiTCR with a Q25 quality threshold and the strictest error-elimination algorithm. Lower-bound total TCR beta diversity was estimated with a nonparametric unseen species model using Euler transformation. The public reads were quality trimmed at Q25 with fastp and then assembled into clones with MiXCR by TCRdb, keeping productive beta chains. CDR3 protein duplicates are merged, each entry listing the most common genes and DNA. These V and J calls derive from TCRdb rather than the authors' analysis. The sample includes fewer than 1.5 million distinct CDR3 sequences, with about 40% observed a single time. The ten largest clones capture 7% to 9% of the sample.

The chain joins TRBV6-6 to TRBJ2-1, and TRBD1 aligns with 7 junction nucleotides. The sequence was obtained from a woman younger than 35 in good health. Sequenced sample: blood. For the CDR3, the sequence is CASSRGDSEQFF. The base sequence is TGTGCCAGCAGTAGAGGGGACAGTGAGCAGTTCTTC.